A selection of T cell receptor beta chains follows, all from one sample in a study of cytomegalovirus exposure and HLA in healthy donors. Assay used: immunoSEQ multiplex PCR; TCRdb lists only in-frame clones, some missing. The sample includes under 200,000 clones, 9.5% to 15% seen only once; the top ten take roughly 7.7%. The sample consisted of PBMCs. These TCRs come from a middle-aged man in good health and CMV-seropositive. The conserved cysteine and the conserved F or W are not part of the CDR3 here. The D gene is left open where the match is weak.

j_call v_call cdr3_length d_call cdr3_aa
TRBJ2-3 TRBV11-3 13 . ASSLRAGSTDTQY
TRBJ2-6 TRBV6-5 13 . ASSWDFSGANVLT
TRBJ2-2 TRBV7-3 13 TRBD2 ASSLGGGNTGELF
TRBJ1-1 TRBV6-5 11 . ASSADSRGKAF
TRBJ1-2 TRBV30 11 . AWRAGENYGYT
TRBJ1-5 TRBV28 14 TRBD1 ASRDGDRGRGQPQH
TRBJ2-5 TRBV4-1 12 . ASRQEGGQETQY
TRBJ2-7 TRBV5-1 13 TRBD1 ASSFDGQALNEQY
TRBJ1-6 TRBV28 14 . AIRDPWGRSNSPLH
TRBJ1-5 TRBV29-1 11 TRBD1 SVAGGAGQPQH
TRBJ1-1 TRBV6-1 12 . ASNTPNRNTEAF
TRBJ1-3 TRBV2 14 TRBD1 ASRDRGAHSGNTIY
TRBJ1-2 TRBV2 12 . ASSETGANYGYT
TRBJ1-5 TRBV19 13 TRBD1 ASRAPGQYNQPQH
TRBJ2-5 TRBV6-5 11 . ASRRTGRETQY
TRBJ1-3 TRBV7-2 13 TRBD1 ASSPDRARGNTIY
TRBJ1-1 TRBV18 11 . ASSREVSAEAF
TRBJ1-2 TRBV5-5 12 . ASSGEVYGYGYT
TRBJ2-2 TRBV6-1 13 . ASSPRRGNTGELF
TRBJ1-1 TRBV27 10 TRBD1 ASIDDRGEAF
TRBJ2-2 TRBV5-5 15 TRBD2 ASSMPPGGGNTGELF
TRBJ1-6 TRBV5-4 13 . ASSFEDTYNSPLH
TRBJ1-2 TRBV2 12 . ASRLTVANYGYT
TRBJ2-3 TRBV13 15 TRBD2 ASSSAPSGASTDTQY
TRBJ1-1 TRBV11-2 15 TRBD1 ASSRRDRHYFGGEAF
TRBJ2-5 TRBV19 14 TRBD2 ASSTLAGGLGETQY
TRBJ2-2 TRBV11-3 13 TRBD1 ASSLGQGDTGELF
TRBJ1-4 TRBV10-1 12 TRBD1 ASRPDRDAGKLF
TRBJ2-3 TRBV11-2 12 . ASSLDQGPDTQY
TRBJ2-5 TRBV6-5 12 . ASRTKGGKETQY
TRBJ1-1 TRBV6-5 13 TRBD1 ASTKVQGANTEAF